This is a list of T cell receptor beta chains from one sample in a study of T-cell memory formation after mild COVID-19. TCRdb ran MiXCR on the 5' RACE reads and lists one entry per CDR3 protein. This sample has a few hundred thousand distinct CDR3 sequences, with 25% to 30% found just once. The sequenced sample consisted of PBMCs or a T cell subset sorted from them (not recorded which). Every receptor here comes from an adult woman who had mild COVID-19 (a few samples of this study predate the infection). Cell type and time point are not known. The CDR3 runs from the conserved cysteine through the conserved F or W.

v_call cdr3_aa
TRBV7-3 CASSLRGTGSYSGANVLTF
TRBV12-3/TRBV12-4 CASSLNRDNEQYF
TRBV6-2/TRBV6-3 CASRGQSAGNTIYF
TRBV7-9 CASSLQPANYGYTF
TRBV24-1 CATSDVGLGQGPGGYTF
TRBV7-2 CASSARANTEAFF
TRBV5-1 CASSFLGTGGQETQYF
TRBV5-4 CAWLPYGTDTQYF
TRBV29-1 CSVSGGQADTQYF
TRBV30 CAWSHGESQPQHF
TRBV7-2 CASSLIGPSGYTF